The rows below give T cell receptor beta chains drawn from one sample of a study of blood T cell repertoires in COVID-19. The data were produced by immunoSEQ multiplex PCR, yet TCRdb's version contains in-frame clones alone and is incomplete. Among approximately 92,000 clones listed, roughly 89% were seen once. The sequenced sample consisted of peripheral blood. The source of these receptors is a man aged 65-85 years with active or convalescent COVID-19. The CDR3 runs from the conserved cysteine through the conserved F or W. Fields, in order: V gene, J gene, clone size, D gene, CDR3 DNA, CDR3 protein. D genes are given only for firm matches. Clone size appears in some rows only: once, few, many, or a class for an expanded clone.

TRBV6-6,TRBJ1-2,once,-,TGTGCCAGCAGTTACGGGCAGCCTAACTATGGCTACACCTTC,CASSYGQPNYGYTF
TRBV2,TRBJ2-5,-,TRBD2,TGTGCCAGCAGTGAAGGCGGTAGCGGGGGGACCCAGTACTTC,CASSEGGSGGTQYF
TRBV5-1,TRBJ1-2,-,TRBD1,TGCGCCAGCAGCTTTAGTACAGGGGGGGACTATGGCTACACCTTC,CASSFSTGGDYGYTF
TRBV30,TRBJ2-3,once,-,TGTGCCTGGAGTGTACGCGGGGCACCTAGCACAGATACGCAGTATTTT,CAWSVRGAPSTDTQYF
TRBV6-1,TRBJ1-2,-,-,TGTGCCAGCAGTGAGACATTTGGAGGGTATGGCTACACCTTC,CASSETFGGYGYTF
TRBV3-1/TRBV3-2,TRBJ1-1,-,TRBD1,TGTGCCAGCAGCATACAGGGGGCGAGTACTGAAGCTTTCTTT,CASSIQGASTEAFF
TRBV7-2,TRBJ2-5,-,-,TGTGCCAGCAGCTTGGAGGGGGGGCAAGAGACCCAGTACTTC,CASSLEGGQETQYF
TRBV11-1,TRBJ2-3,-,-,TGTGCCAGCAGCTTAGAACTCTCTCGGGCAGATACGCAGTATTTT,CASSLELSRADTQYF
TRBV5-1,TRBJ1-2,once,-,TGCGCCAGCAGCCCGACCAGGGAAGGCTACACCTTC,CASSPTREGYTF
TRBV5-6,TRBJ1-1,-,-,TGTGCCAGCAGCTTGGCCCCCGGGAACACTGAAGCTTTCTTT,CASSLAPGNTEAFF
TRBV24-1,TRBJ1-6,-,-,TGTGCCACCAGTGCCAGGGGCAATTCACCCCTCCACTTT,CATSARGNSPLHF
TRBV5-6,TRBJ1-5,-,-,TGTGCCAGCAGCTTGCGCCATTCGGGCAATCAGCCCCAGCATTTT,CASSLRHSGNQPQHF
TRBV3-1/TRBV3-2,TRBJ2-7,many,TRBD2,TGTGCCAGCAGCCCGACCGGGACTAGCGGGGGTCTCGAGCAGTACTTC,CASSPTGTSGGLEQYF
TRBV3-1/TRBV3-2,TRBJ1-2,-,-,TGTGCCAGCAGCCAACCAGGATCCTATGGCTACACCTTC,CASSQPGSYGYTF
TRBV3-1/TRBV3-2,TRBJ1-1,-,TRBD1,TGTGCCAGCAGTTATCGGACAGGGCTCGCCACTGAAGCTTTCTTT,CASSYRTGLATEAFF
TRBV30,TRBJ2-3,-,TRBD2,TGTGCCTGGAGTGCCGGGGGGGACACAGATACGCAGTATTTT,CAWSAGGDTDTQYF
TRBV5-4,TRBJ2-3,-,-,TGTGCCAGCAGCTTGAATAGAATGGGGCAGGATACGCAGTATTTT,CASSLNRMGQDTQYF
TRBV6-5,TRBJ2-3,-,TRBD2,TGTGCCAGCAGGGCAGTCGGACTAGCGACAGATACGCAGTATTTT,CASRAVGLATDTQYF
TRBV24-1,TRBJ1-5,once,TRBD1,TGTGCCACCCAAAGACAGGGGCGCAATCAGCCCCAGCATTTT,CATQRQGRNQPQHF
TRBV28,TRBJ1-6,-,-,TGTGCCAGCAGCCCTCCGACAGGAGCCTCCTATAATTCACCCCTCCACTTT,CASSPPTGASYNSPLHF
TRBV7-6,TRBJ1-1,-,-,TGTGCCAGCAGCGCCCTCAACCCCTTGGCGAACACTGAAGCTTTCTTT,CASSALNPLANTEAFF
TRBV6-6,TRBJ1-3,-,-,TGTGCCAGCGGTAGGGAGGCCACCTCTGGAAACACCATATATTTT,CASGREATSGNTIYF
TRBV28,TRBJ1-6,-,-,TGTGCCAGCTGGGGTCCGGGACAAGCCTATAATTCACCCCTCCACTTT,CASWGPGQAYNSPLHF
TRBV6-5,TRBJ1-2,-,-,TGTGCCAGCAGTTCAGGGGCTAACTATGGCTACACCTTC,CASSSGANYGYTF
TRBV2,TRBJ2-5,few,TRBD2,TGTGCCAGCAGTCCCGATAGCGGGGGGGCCCAGTACTTC,CASSPDSGGAQYF
TRBV5-6,TRBJ1-6,once,-,TGTGCCAGCAGCTTGTCAGGGAACAATTCACCCCTCCACTTT,CASSLSGNNSPLHF
TRBV6-5,TRBJ2-7,-,-,TGTGCCAGCAGTTACGGGCGGGGAACCTACGAGCAGTACTTC,CASSYGRGTYEQYF
TRBV5-1,TRBJ2-7,-,TRBD1,TGCGCCAGCAGCTTGCGACAGGGGGCTAGCGAGCAGTACTTC,CASSLRQGASEQYF
TRBV5-4,TRBJ2-1,-,TRBD2,TGTGCCAGCAGCTTGGCTGGTCTAGCGGGGTACAATGAGCAGTTCTTC,CASSLAGLAGYNEQFF
TRBV6-6,TRBJ2-7,-,TRBD1,TGTGCCAGCACTAAGGACAGGTCCTACGAGCAGTACTTC,CASTKDRSYEQYF
TRBV5-6,TRBJ2-7,-,-,TGTGCCAGCAGCGTAATCAGGGACTACGAGCAGTACTTC,CASSVIRDYEQYF
TRBV27,TRBJ1-6,-,-,TGTGCCAGCAGTTTAGTTACCACTGGGAGGTCACCCCTCCACTTT,CASSLVTTGRSPLHF
TRBV5-8,TRBJ2-1,-,TRBD2,TGTGCCTGGGGTAGCGGGGATCGCTCCTACAATGAGCAGTTCTTC,CAWGSGDRSYNEQFF
TRBV2,TRBJ2-1,-,TRBD1,TGTGCCAGCAGTAAAGCCTCGGGACAGGCAAGGCAGTTCTTC,CASSKASGQARQFF
TRBV18,TRBJ1-2,-,-,TGTGCCAGCTCACCATCGCCCGGGGGGTCTAACTATGGCTACACCTTC,CASSPSPGGSNYGYTF
TRBV14,TRBJ1-2,few,TRBD1,TGTGCCAGCAGCCAAGCGACAGGACAGGGGATATATGGCTACACCTTC,CASSQATGQGIYGYTF
TRBV13,TRBJ1-6,-,TRBD1,TGTGCCAGCAGCTTTACCAAGGGACAGGCGAACTCCTATAATTCACCCCTCCACTTT,CASSFTKGQANSYNSPLHF
TRBV7-9,TRBJ2-4,-,-,TGTGCCACCACGATCTGGGGCTCAGCCAAAAACATTCAGTACTTC,CATTIWGSAKNIQYF
TRBV25-1,TRBJ2-2,-,TRBD1,TGTGCCAGCAGTTTGCGGACAGGGGGAACCGGGGAGCTGTTTTTT,CASSLRTGGTGELFF
TRBV2,TRBJ1-6,-,-,TGTGCCAGCGGAGGAACGTCTCTTGATTCACCCCTCCACTTT,CASGGTSLDSPLHF
TRBV3-1/TRBV3-2,TRBJ1-6,-,TRBD1,TGTGCCAGCAGCCAAAGGACAGGGGGGGGATCACCCCTCCACTTT,CASSQRTGGGSPLHF
TRBV5-1,TRBJ1-2,-,-,TGCGCCAGCAGCCCCGGCGGGGAAAACTATGGCTACACCTTC,CASSPGGENYGYTF
TRBV3-1/TRBV3-2,TRBJ2-7,-,-,TGTGCCAGCAGCCAAGCGGTCGGGAGCTCCTACGAGCAGTACTTC,CASSQAVGSSYEQYF
TRBV6-6,TRBJ1-2,-,TRBD1,TGTGCCAGCAGTCCCGGGACAGGGAGCTACTACGGCTACACCTTC,CASSPGTGSYYGYTF
TRBV7-9,TRBJ1-4,few,-,TGTGCCAGCACTCACCTGCGGGGTGAAAAACTGTTTTTT,CASTHLRGEKLFF
TRBV27,TRBJ2-1,-,TRBD1,TGTGCCAGCAGTACTAGACAGGGGAGGCACAATGAGCAGTTCTTC,CASSTRQGRHNEQFF
TRBV5-1,TRBJ2-1,-,TRBD2,TGCGCCAGCAGTGGGCTAGCGGGGGCGACCCTCAATGAGCAGTTCTTC,CASSGLAGATLNEQFF